What follows are 13 T cell receptor beta chains derived from one specimen sequenced in a study of response to subunit inactivated influenza vaccine. TCRdb re-called the RT-PCR reads with MiXCR, one entry per CDR3 protein. The data show around 570,000 distinct CDR3 sequences, 7.6% seen once. Source: PBMCs from blood, taken around 25 months after vaccination. These receptors all stem from a man aged 45 to 75 who received an inactivated influenza vaccine.

This clonotype was observed at least ten times. This rearrangement joins TRBV5-1 to TRBJ2-1; 7 bases map to TRBD2. The length of the CDR3 is 14 residues. The germline V gene has CDR1 SGHRS and CDR2 YFSETQ. V trimming: 4 bases; J trimming: 4 bases; junction bases outside the gene matches: 5. The CDR3 DNA is TGCGCCAGCAGCCGGGCTAGCGGATACAATGAGCAGTTCTTC. Protein sequence: CASSRASGYNEQFF.

In this sample, this clonotype turned up a few times. This sequence joins TRBV12-3 or TRBV12-4 and TRBJ2-2; the D gene could be TRBD1 or TRBD2 (5 bases each). This CDR3 contains 12 residues. The V and J ends lost 6 bases and 6 bases respectively, with 8 bases between them. CDR3: CASRTGPGELFF. The CDR3 DNA reads as TGTGCCAGCAGAACGGGGCCCGGGGAGCTGTTTTTT.

The rearrangement joins TRBV3-1 to TRBJ2-2, with 13 bases fitting TRBD2. J was trimmed by 1 base and V by 6 bases; bases with no gene match: 8. Germline V gene sequence: CDR1 LGHDT, CDR2 YNNKEL (reference sequence). This CDR3 is 18 amino acids long. CDR3 residues: CASRLLGLAGENTGELFF. As DNA, the CDR3 is TGTGCCAGCAGGCTACTTGGACTAGCGGGAGAGAACACCGGGGAGCTGTTTTTT.

This clonotype was picked up a small number of times. J is TRBJ2-2 and V is TRBV4-3; 7 nucleotides line up with TRBD2. The CDR3 has 16 residues. The trim removed 1 base at V and 3 bases at J, leaving 5 bases unmatched. Looked up from germline, CDR1 is LGHNA and CDR2 is YSLEER. This chain's CDR3 is CASSQAGGVHTGELFF. CDR3 nucleotides: TGCGCCAGCAGCCAAGCGGGAGGCGTGCACACCGGGGAGCTGTTTTTT.

This clonotype was seen ten or more times. This sequence joins TRBV24-1 and TRBJ1-2; D unclear. Between the trimmed V and J ends, which lost 4 bases and 4 bases, there was a span of 9 bases. Germline V lookup: CDR1 KGHDR, CDR2 SFDVKD. This CDR3 has 13 residues. CDR3 nucleotides: TGTGCCACCAGTGAGAGATCATTCTATGGCTACACCTTC. Translated: CATSERSFYGYTF.

This clonotype was counted at least ten times. This chain joins TRBV29-1 and TRBJ1-2; D may be TRBD1 (6 bases). Trimming cost V 3 bases and J 7 bases, with 15 bases left between them. This CDR3 has 13 residues. CDR1 SQVTM and CDR2 ANQGSEA come from the germline V gene. The CDR3 region has the DNA TGCAGCGTTGATGGACCACAGGGACCTGGCTACACCTTC. Amino acid sequence: CSVDGPQGPGYTF.

This clonotype was counted many times. The rearrangement links TRBV29-1 to TRBJ2-3, with D uncertain. CDR3 length: 11 residues. V lost 4 bases and J lost 1, with 3 bases in between. Germline lookup yields CDR1 SQVTM and CDR2 ANQGSEA. This CDR3 is CSVVGTDTQYF. CDR3 sequence (DNA): TGCAGCGTTGTCGGCACAGATACGCAGTATTTT.

This clonotype has only a few counts. The V call is TRBV20-1, the J call TRBJ2-2; no definite D call. This CDR3 has 16 residues. Germline V gene lookup returns CDR1 DFQATT and CDR2 SNEGSKA (reference sequence). Trimming took 3 bases from V and 4 from J, leaving 18 bases between them. The CDR3 sequence: CSASPSWVRFTGELFF. The CDR3 bases are TGCAGTGCTAGTCCTTCTTGGGTACGGTTCACCGGGGAGCTGTTTTTT.

Ten or more counts support this clonotype. The V and J genes are TRBV29-1 and TRBJ2-5; tentative D call: TRBD1 (5 bases). Germline assignment: CDR1 SQVTM and CDR2 ANQGSEA. The V gene lost 4 bases and the J gene lost 2 bases, with 5 bases spanning the gap. The CDR3 is made up of 11 amino acids. In nucleotides, the CDR3 is TGCAGCGTTGGACAGCAAGAGACCCAGTACTTC. As protein: CSVGQQETQYF.

This clonotype was detected only a few times. This chain joins TRBV4-3 and TRBJ1-2; D perhaps matches TRBD1 (6 bases). Looked up from germline, CDR1 is LGHNA and CDR2 is YSLEER. V dropped 2 bases and J dropped 2 bases, with 15 bases sitting between them. The CDR3 has 16 amino acids. CDR3 protein: CASSQRGAVRNYGYTF. DNA for the CDR3: TGCGCCAGCAGCCAAAGGGGGGCAGTAAGGAACTATGGCTACACCTTC.

In this sample, this clonotype turned up a few times. This rearrangement joins TRBV5-1 to TRBJ2-2, with D unclear. V was trimmed by 5 bases and J by 2 bases, leaving 13 bases between them. The CDR3 length is 15 residues. Per germline, CDR1 SGHRS and CDR2 YFSETQ. CDR3 nucleotides: TGCGCCAGCAGATTATACAGCGCTAACACCGGGGAGCTGTTTTTT. Amino acid sequence: CASRLYSANTGELFF.

The table lists this clonotype with a few counts. The genes are TRBV27 and TRBJ2-1; TRBD2 matches 8 bases. CDR3 length: 14 residues. V lost 8 bases and J lost 9; bases outside the gene matches: 12. CDR1 and CDR2 (germline): MNHEY, SMNVEV (reference sequence). Here the CDR3 reads CASPQNGGAGEQFF. CDR3 bases: TGTGCCAGCCCACAAAACGGGGGGGCGGGTGAGCAGTTCTTC.

This clonotype turned up a few times. The rearrangement joins TRBV10-3 to TRBJ2-7; 11 bases match TRBD2. Trimming cost V 6 bases and J 7 bases; bases outside gene matches: 11. The CDR3 covers 15 residues. Germline values: CDR1 ENHRY, CDR2 SYGVKD. The CDR3 nucleotides read TGTGCCATCAGCCGGACTAGCGGGTCCGCGGGGGAGCAGTACTTC. Its translation is CAISRTSGSAGEQYF.